This paragraph reports one T cell receptor (beta chain). Its antigen is not identified. PCR used 60 Vbeta primers and 13 Jbeta primers. The repertoire was sequenced with immunoSEQ multiplex PCR; TCRdb's copy has only in-frame clones and lacks some. Of about 150,000 clones in the sample, around 85% were seen once. These data originate in a study of cytomegalovirus exposure and HLA in healthy donors. Study as a whole: Drawn from HLA-typed donors, around 85 million unique TCRs were held in an early data release. Points from the study as a whole: Likely technical artifact: a cluster of highly shared sequence variants. Earlier analysis found most TCR beta V segments productive about 87% or about 30% of the time.

Germline-derived CDR1 and CDR2 are SGHTA and FQGNSA. The CDR3 has 15 residues. J gave up 2 bases and V 4 bases, and 4 bases lay outside the gene matches. The sample was PBMCs. The rearrangement joins TRBV7-2 to TRBJ2-1; TRBD2 aligns across 8 bases. This TCR was recovered from a middle-aged man in good health and CMV-seropositive. DNA of the CDR3: TGTGCCAGCAGCTACCGGGGGGGCACCTACAATGAGCAGTTCTTC. Amino acids: CASSYRGGTYNEQFF.